This TCR beta chain was sequenced for a study of T cell changes during pregnancy in multiple sclerosis. Profiled with immunoSEQ multiplex PCR; TCRdb holds only in-frame clones, not every one. Of around 31,000 clones listed, around nine tenths are singletons. Deletions cut 5 bases from V and 0 bases from J, with 12 bases between. This CDR3 is built from 15 residues. Germline lookup yields CDR1 SGHRS and CDR2 YFSETQ. This sample comprised CD4+ T cells from peripheral blood mononuclear cells, obtained in the first trimester of pregnancy. The TCR originated in a female donor with multiple sclerosis, enrolled in a pregnancy study. This rearrangement joins TRBV5-1 to TRBJ1-3, with D maybe TRBD1 (6 bases). The CDR3: CASRRQGGSGNTIYF. The CDR3 nucleotides are TGCGCCAGCAGGAGGCAAGGGGGCTCTGGAAACACCATATATTTT.